This T cell receptor beta chain was identified during a study of read filtering for tumor transcriptome and immune sequencing. Study-wide findings and caveats: Single-read clonotypes: about 82% of IR-seq clonotypes (around 3.5% of reads), more than 70% of RNA-seq clonotypes (roughly 49% of reads). Dropping single-read clonotypes raised IR-seq and RNA-seq shared-clonotype correlation.

This library used about 360 ng RNA and molecular barcoded adaptors spanning alpha/delta and beta/gamma chains. TCRdb independently ran MiXCR on the reads; one entry per CDR3 protein. This table has more than 100,000 distinct CDR3 sequences, roughly 13% appearing once. Comment on this clonotype: Its antigen is not identified.

The V gene end was trimmed by 0 bases and the J gene end by 4 bases; junction bases not matched to a gene: 5. The germline V gene encodes CDR1 MNHNY and CDR2 SVGAGI (reference sequence). The CDR3 length is 17 residues. The sample taken for sequencing was a population of CD138-negative cells sorted from bone marrow. This TCR derives from a donor at least 40 years old with multiple myeloma. This chain links TRBV6-6 with TRBJ2-3, with 12 bases matching TRBD2. The CDR3 nucleotides are TGTGCCAGCAGTTACTCGACTAGCGGGAGTTGGGCAGATACGCAGTATTTT. Translated: CASSYSTSGSWADTQYF.